A selection of T cell receptor beta chains follows, all from one sample in a study of blood T cell repertoires in COVID-19. Sequencing used immunoSEQ multiplex PCR; TCRdb keeps in-frame clones, though not all of them. The table lists roughly 280,000 clones, around 89% of them singletons. Sequencing was performed on PBMCs or T cells enriched from blood (not recorded which). These receptors all stem from a woman aged 45-65 years who had recovered from COVID-19. Both conserved end residues are part of each CDR3. D genes are given only for firm matches. Some rows mark clone size as missing; the rest say once, few, many or name a class of expanded clone.

j_gene: TRBJ1-4
abundance: -
d_gene: -
len: 18
v_gene: TRBV4-3
CDR3aa: CASSQETVWAPTNEKLFF
CDR3nt: TGCGCCAGCAGCCAAGAGACCGTTTGGGCCCCCACTAATGAAAAACTGTTTTTT

j_gene: TRBJ1-1
abundance: -
d_gene: TRBD1
len: 13
v_gene: TRBV28
CDR3aa: CASSKNRGPEAFF
CDR3nt: TGTGCCAGCAGCAAAAACAGGGGCCCTGAAGCTTTCTTT

j_gene: TRBJ2-7
abundance: -
d_gene: -
len: 12
v_gene: TRBV29-1
CDR3aa: CSVETSLYEQYF
CDR3nt: TGCAGCGTTGAAACGTCACTCTACGAGCAGTACTTC

j_gene: TRBJ2-7
abundance: -
d_gene: TRBD1
len: 16
v_gene: TRBV15
CDR3aa: CATSRERDRGSYEQYF
CDR3nt: TGTGCCACCAGCAGAGAACGGGACAGGGGCTCCTACGAGCAGTACTTC

j_gene: TRBJ1-5
abundance: -
d_gene: TRBD1
len: 16
v_gene: TRBV18
CDR3aa: CASSLRQGAGNQPQHF
CDR3nt: TGTGCCAGCTCTCTCCGACAGGGAGCCGGCAATCAGCCCCAGCATTTT

j_gene: TRBJ1-1
abundance: few
d_gene: -
len: 13
v_gene: TRBV18
CDR3aa: CASSPGLNTEAFF
CDR3nt: TGTGCCAGCTCACCGGGGCTGAACACTGAAGCTTTCTTT

j_gene: TRBJ2-2
abundance: few
d_gene: -
len: 17
v_gene: TRBV5-4
CDR3aa: CASSLKAQATNTGELFF
CDR3nt: TGTGCCAGCAGCCTAAAGGCTCAGGCGACCAACACCGGGGAGCTGTTTTTT

j_gene: TRBJ1-6
abundance: -
d_gene: TRBD1
len: 15
v_gene: TRBV28
CDR3aa: CASSYQRQGSSPLHF
CDR3nt: TGTGCCAGCAGCTACCAGAGACAGGGGAGTTCACCCCTCCACTTT

j_gene: TRBJ1-1
abundance: -
d_gene: -
len: 15
v_gene: TRBV28
CDR3aa: CASSKGRALNTEAFF
CDR3nt: TGTGCCAGCAGTAAGGGGCGAGCCCTCAACACTGAAGCTTTCTTT

j_gene: TRBJ2-1
abundance: -
d_gene: TRBD2
len: 17
v_gene: TRBV2
CDR3aa: CASSEKASGSVYNEQFF
CDR3nt: TGTGCCAGCAGTGAAAAGGCTAGCGGGAGTGTCTACAATGAGCAGTTCTTC

j_gene: TRBJ1-2
abundance: -
d_gene: TRBD1
len: 15
v_gene: TRBV4-3
CDR3aa: CASSQAFGTGYGYTF
CDR3nt: TGCGCCAGCAGCCAAGCATTTGGGACAGGCTATGGCTACACCTTC

j_gene: TRBJ2-1
abundance: -
d_gene: -
len: 12
v_gene: TRBV24-1
CDR3aa: CATSEQGYEQFF
CDR3nt: TGTGCCACCAGTGAGCAGGGTTATGAGCAGTTCTTC

j_gene: TRBJ2-1
abundance: -
d_gene: -
len: 11
v_gene: TRBV20-1
CDR3aa: CSAPQTYEQFF
CDR3nt: TGCAGTGCTCCGCAGACTTATGAGCAGTTCTTC

j_gene: TRBJ1-1
abundance: -
d_gene: -
len: 11
v_gene: TRBV6-5
CDR3aa: CASHRETEAFF
CDR3nt: TGTGCCAGCCACAGGGAGACTGAAGCTTTCTTT

j_gene: TRBJ1-2
abundance: -
d_gene: -
len: 13
v_gene: TRBV28
CDR3aa: CASSLGRPGGYTF
CDR3nt: TGTGCCAGCAGTTTGGGCAGGCCCGGAGGCTACACCTTC

j_gene: TRBJ2-3
abundance: once
d_gene: TRBD2
len: 14
v_gene: TRBV14
CDR3aa: CASSLAGVTDTQYF
CDR3nt: TGTGCCAGCAGCCTAGCGGGAGTCACAGATACGCAGTATTTT

j_gene: TRBJ2-7
abundance: once
d_gene: -
len: 14
v_gene: TRBV10-3
CDR3aa: CAISEEDSVYEQYF
CDR3nt: TGTGCCATCAGTGAAGAGGACTCGGTCTACGAGCAGTACTTC

j_gene: TRBJ2-7
abundance: -
d_gene: TRBD1
len: 14
v_gene: TRBV5-1
CDR3aa: CASNPGQGAYEQYF
CDR3nt: TGCGCCAGCAACCCGGGACAGGGCGCTTACGAGCAGTACTTC

j_gene: TRBJ2-7
abundance: -
d_gene: TRBD2
len: 13
v_gene: TRBV24-1
CDR3aa: CATSEGGRNEQYF
CDR3nt: TGTGCCACCAGTGAAGGCGGGAGAAACGAGCAGTACTTC

j_gene: TRBJ1-5
abundance: -
d_gene: -
len: 13
v_gene: TRBV30
CDR3aa: CAWSISGKLPQHF
CDR3nt: TGTGCCTGGAGTATATCAGGGAAACTGCCCCAGCATTTT

j_gene: TRBJ1-1
abundance: -
d_gene: -
len: 14
v_gene: TRBV18
CDR3aa: CASSALDTNTEAFF
CDR3nt: TGTGCCAGCTCAGCCCTTGACACGAACACTGAAGCTTTCTTT

j_gene: TRBJ2-3
abundance: -
d_gene: TRBD2
len: 16
v_gene: TRBV19
CDR3aa: CASSRGLAGRTDTQYF
CDR3nt: TGTGCCAGTAGTAGGGGACTAGCGGGACGCACAGATACGCAGTATTTT

j_gene: TRBJ2-3
abundance: -
d_gene: -
len: 14
v_gene: TRBV27
CDR3aa: CASSLAEDTDTQYF
CDR3nt: TGTGCCAGCAGTTTAGCGGAAGACACAGATACGCAGTATTTT

j_gene: TRBJ2-1
abundance: -
d_gene: -
len: 15
v_gene: TRBV7-2
CDR3aa: CASSLATPSYNEQFF
CDR3nt: TGTGCCAGCAGCTTAGCGACACCCTCCTACAATGAGCAGTTCTTC

j_gene: TRBJ1-2
abundance: -
d_gene: TRBD1
len: 13
v_gene: TRBV15
CDR3aa: CATSTTGLSGYTF
CDR3nt: TGTGCCACCAGTACGACAGGGTTGAGTGGCTACACCTTC

j_gene: TRBJ2-2
abundance: -
d_gene: -
len: 17
v_gene: TRBV5-1
CDR3aa: CASSFSFGGPNTGELFF
CDR3nt: TGCGCCAGCAGTTTCAGCTTCGGCGGGCCGAACACCGGGGAGCTGTTTTTT

j_gene: TRBJ1-1
abundance: few
d_gene: TRBD1
len: 14
v_gene: TRBV2
CDR3aa: CASERQGPNTEAFF
CDR3nt: TGTGCCAGTGAACGACAGGGGCCTAACACTGAAGCTTTCTTT

j_gene: TRBJ2-1
abundance: -
d_gene: TRBD2
len: 17
v_gene: TRBV24-1
CDR3aa: CATSDRSTSGRASQQFF
CDR3nt: TGTGCCACCAGTGATCGATCGACTAGCGGGAGGGCATCACAGCAGTTCTTC

j_gene: TRBJ1-1
abundance: -
d_gene: TRBD1
len: 14
v_gene: TRBV9
CDR3aa: CASSGGQGATEAFF
CDR3nt: TGTGCCAGCAGCGGGGGACAGGGGGCCACTGAAGCTTTCTTT

j_gene: TRBJ1-5
abundance: -
d_gene: -
len: 15
v_gene: TRBV2
CDR3aa: CASSLRSTGNQPQHF
CDR3nt: TGTGCCAGCAGTCTTCGATCGACAGGCAATCAGCCCCAGCATTTT

j_gene: TRBJ1-5
abundance: -
d_gene: TRBD1
len: 13
v_gene: TRBV30
CDR3aa: CAWGTGGNQPQHF
CDR3nt: TGTGCCTGGGGGACAGGGGGCAATCAGCCCCAGCATTTT

j_gene: TRBJ1-2
abundance: -
d_gene: -
len: 12
v_gene: TRBV7-9
CDR3aa: CASSPLSYGYTF
CDR3nt: TGTGCCAGCAGCCCACTCTCCTATGGCTACACCTTC

j_gene: TRBJ1-3
abundance: -
d_gene: TRBD1
len: 14
v_gene: TRBV6-5
CDR3aa: CASGMTGTGNTIYF
CDR3nt: TGTGCCAGCGGTATGACAGGGACTGGAAACACCATATATTTT

j_gene: TRBJ1-3
abundance: -
d_gene: TRBD1
len: 14
v_gene: TRBV29-1
CDR3aa: CSTRRQGKGNTIYF
CDR3nt: TGCAGCACCCGGCGACAGGGGAAGGGAAACACCATATATTTT

j_gene: TRBJ2-3
abundance: -
d_gene: -
len: 15
v_gene: TRBV15
CDR3aa: CATSREEEATDTQYF
CDR3nt: TGTGCCACCAGCAGAGAGGAGGAGGCCACAGATACGCAGTATTTT

j_gene: TRBJ2-1
abundance: -
d_gene: TRBD1
len: 16
v_gene: TRBV7-3
CDR3aa: CASSSGSTGGNNEQFF
CDR3nt: TGTGCCAGCAGCTCGGGTTCTACAGGGGGAAACAATGAGCAGTTCTTC

j_gene: TRBJ1-5
abundance: -
d_gene: TRBD1
len: 14
v_gene: TRBV28
CDR3aa: CASSVDRGNQPQHF
CDR3nt: TGTGCCAGCAGCGTAGACAGGGGCAATCAGCCCCAGCATTTT

j_gene: TRBJ1-5
abundance: -
d_gene: -
len: 14
v_gene: TRBV18
CDR3aa: CASSPTGNNQPQHF
CDR3nt: TGTGCCAGCTCACCCACAGGGAACAATCAGCCCCAGCATTTT

j_gene: TRBJ1-3
abundance: -
d_gene: -
len: 13
v_gene: TRBV19
CDR3aa: CASTFYSGNTIYF
CDR3nt: TGTGCCAGTACCTTCTACTCTGGAAACACCATATATTTT

j_gene: TRBJ2-1
abundance: -
d_gene: TRBD2
len: 15
v_gene: TRBV29-1
CDR3aa: CSVETQRGRVSEQFF
CDR3nt: TGCAGCGTTGAAACCCAGCGAGGGAGGGTATCTGAGCAGTTCTTC

j_gene: TRBJ1-6
abundance: -
d_gene: -
len: 15
v_gene: TRBV5-4
CDR3aa: CASSAGQPANSPLHF
CDR3nt: TGTGCCAGCAGCGCCGGACAGCCAGCTAATTCACCCCTCCACTTT

j_gene: TRBJ2-7
abundance: -
d_gene: -
len: 11
v_gene: TRBV30
CDR3aa: CAWSPGNEQYF
CDR3nt: TGTGCCTGGAGTCCCGGGAACGAGCAGTACTTC

j_gene: TRBJ1-1
abundance: -
d_gene: -
len: 17
v_gene: TRBV7-8
CDR3aa: CASSLGMMLGRGTEAFF
CDR3nt: TGTGCCAGCAGCTTAGGAATGATGTTGGGGAGAGGCACTGAAGCTTTCTTT